Sequencing of this TCR beta chain was carried out in a study of blood T cell repertoires in COVID-19. At the level of the study: COVID-19 samples collected from the United States, Italy and Spain covered acute and convalescent phases. T cells, B-cell-depleted T cells, or PBMCs provided the cDNA or gDNA that served as material.

In the authors' workflow: Using reference gene primer amplification, nucleated cell counts were estimated. The assay was immunoSEQ multiplex PCR, and TCRdb's table has in-frame clones only and misses some. V, J and clone size were drawn from that table, and D and trimming were deduced from the DNA. Among approximately 270,000 clones listed, roughly 85% were seen once. The CDR3 length is 13 residues. Germline CDR1 is SGHAT and CDR2 is FQNNGV. V was cut by 0 bases and J by 2 bases, with 4 bases left in between. As to this clone: Other DNA sequences in the same sample also yield this CDR3.

This TCR was sampled from an older woman with acute or convalescent COVID-19. Sequencing was carried out using peripheral blood. This chain uses TRBV11-2 with TRBJ1-2; D call uncertain. The CDR3 is CASSLDRNYGYTF. CDR3 coding DNA: TGTGCCAGCAGCTTAGACAGAAACTATGGCTACACCTTC.